This T cell receptor beta chain was documented in a study of OX40 agonist ivuxolimab in advanced cancers. This CDR3 spans 15 amino acids. The V and J ends lost 4 bases and 5 bases respectively, with 15 bases between them. Germline CDR1 and CDR2: LGHNA and YNFKEQ. Profiling relied on immunoSEQ multiplex PCR, and the TCRdb table lists in-frame clones only, not all of them. The data show around 97,000 clones, roughly 80% seen once. Comment on this clone: Its antigen is undetermined.

Study-wide results and caveats: Partial responders at 0.1-3.0 mg/kg showed near-lowest clonal expansion. CD8+ T cells were the subset that, on average, had more expanded clones than CD4+. Clones of CD4+ and CD8+ blood T cells grew by week 6 at doses of 0.1 to 3.0 mg/kg.

Baseline was the first blood sampling point, followed by cycle 4 day 1 and cycle 7 day 1. The starting material was CD4+ or CD8+ T cells sorted from blood, obtained in a trial of the OX40 agonist ivuxolimab. The chain carries TRBV4-2 and TRBJ2-1; possibly TRBD1 or TRBD2 for D (6 bases each). The origin of this receptor is an adult with an advanced solid tumor such as melanoma, head and neck, liver or kidney cancer. The CDR3 reads CASSPAKGGHNEQFF. CDR3 nucleotides: TGTGCCAGCAGCCCTGCTAAGGGGGGCCACAATGAGCAGTTCTTC.